The rows below give T cell receptor beta chains drawn from one sample of a study of blood T cell repertoires in COVID-19. Using immunoSEQ multiplex PCR, the repertoire was profiled, and TCRdb retains in-frame clones only, with some absent. The sample consists of 9,500 to 15,000 clones, 70% to 75% of them appearing once. Source material: peripheral blood. These receptors originate from a man aged 60 to 69 with COVID-19, enrolled during active disease. Both conserved end residues are part of each CDR3. Fields, in order: V gene, CDR3 length, D gene, J gene, clone size, CDR3 protein, CDR3 DNA. The D gene is left open where the match is weak. Some rows have no size entry. The others give once, few or many, or a class for an expanded clone.

TRBV24-1	17	TRBD1	TRBJ2-5	NA	CATSDPAGTGKQETQYF	TGTGCCACCAGTGATCCGGCCGGGACAGGGAAACAAGAGACCCAGTACTTC
TRBV19	14	TRBD1	TRBJ1-2	NA	CASTASDRANGYTF	TGTGCCAGTACCGCCTCGGACAGGGCCAATGGCTACACCTTC
TRBV28	14	TRBD2	TRBJ2-1	NA	CASSPGTIYNEQFF	TGTGCCAGCAGTCCTGGGACTATCTACAATGAGCAGTTCTTC
TRBV10-3	15	TRBD2	TRBJ2-3	medium-sized	CAISEGTSGTDTQYF	TGTGCCATCAGTGAAGGGACTAGCGGCACAGATACGCAGTATTTT
TRBV6-2/TRBV6-3	17	TRBD2	TRBJ2-4	few	CASSYSKRTSGSGIQYF	TGTGCCAGCAGTTACTCGAAAAGGACTAGCGGGAGTGGCATTCAGTACTTC
TRBV7-9	15	NA	TRBJ1-2	NA	CASSLVTGSDYGYTF	TGTGCCAGCAGCTTAGTAACAGGGAGCGACTATGGCTACACCTTC
TRBV28	13	TRBD2	TRBJ2-2	NA	CASTGGGTGELFF	TGTGCCAGCACGGGGGGAGGGACCGGGGAGCTGTTTTTT
TRBV7-6	16	NA	TRBJ2-2	NA	CASSWTGTLNTGELFF	TGTGCCAGCAGCTGGACCGGGACACTAAACACCGGGGAGCTGTTTTTT
TRBV7-8	13	NA	TRBJ1-5	once	CASTWTGNQPQHF	TGTGCCAGCACCTGGACAGGCAATCAGCCCCAGCATTTT
TRBV2	15	NA	TRBJ2-1	NA	CASSELRAGYNEQFF	TGTGCCAGCAGTGAGTTAAGAGCGGGCTACAATGAGCAGTTCTTC
TRBV11-2	16	NA	TRBJ2-7	NA	CASTPLGGLSSYEQYF	TGTGCCAGCACCCCTTTGGGCGGACTGAGCTCCTACGAGCAGTACTTC
TRBV11-2	14	NA	TRBJ1-1	once	CASSQVTATGEAFF	TGTGCCAGCAGCCAGGTCACGGCAACAGGTGAAGCTTTCTTT
TRBV27	14	TRBD1	TRBJ2-1	NA	CASSFGTVYNEQFF	TGTGCCAGCAGTTTTGGGACAGTATACAATGAGCAGTTCTTC
TRBV5-1	13	NA	TRBJ2-1	few	CASSLNVDNEQFF	TGCGCCAGCAGCTTGAACGTAGACAATGAGCAGTTCTTC
TRBV3-1/TRBV3-2	17	NA	TRBJ2-5	few	CASSRSDSRLTQETQYF	TGTGCCAGCAGCCGATCAGACTCCCGGCTTACCCAAGAGACCCAGTACTTC
TRBV5-4	15	TRBD2	TRBJ2-5	NA	CASSPGGSGAETQYF	TGTGCCAGCAGCCCGGGTGGTAGCGGGGCCGAGACCCAGTACTTC
TRBV4-1	16	NA	TRBJ2-5	few	CALHFGDPGWAKTQYF	TGCGCCTTACATTTTGGGGATCCAGGGTGGGCGAAGACCCAGTACTTC
TRBV11-2	15	TRBD2	TRBJ2-1	NA	CASSLGLANSNEQFF	TGTGCCAGCAGCTTAGGACTAGCGAACTCCAATGAGCAGTTCTTC
TRBV29-1	11	NA	TRBJ1-1	NA	CSSQGVSEAFF	TGCAGCTCCCAAGGGGTTTCTGAAGCTTTCTTT
TRBV2	16	NA	TRBJ1-6	NA	CASRGPGSSYNSPLHF	TGTGCCAGCAGGGGGCCCGGGAGCTCCTATAATTCACCCCTCCACTTT
TRBV6-2/TRBV6-3	14	TRBD2	TRBJ2-3	NA	CASSYGTSLNTQYF	TGTGCCAGCAGTTACGGGACTAGCTTAAATACGCAGTATTTT
TRBV5-1	18	TRBD1	TRBJ2-2	NA	CASSFGLGQGSIAGELFF	TGCGCCAGCAGCTTCGGGTTAGGACAGGGGAGTATAGCCGGGGAGCTGTTTTTT
TRBV6-5	14	NA	TRBJ2-2	few	CASSYLSPTGELFF	TGTGCCAGCAGTTACCTGAGCCCAACCGGGGAGCTGTTTTTT